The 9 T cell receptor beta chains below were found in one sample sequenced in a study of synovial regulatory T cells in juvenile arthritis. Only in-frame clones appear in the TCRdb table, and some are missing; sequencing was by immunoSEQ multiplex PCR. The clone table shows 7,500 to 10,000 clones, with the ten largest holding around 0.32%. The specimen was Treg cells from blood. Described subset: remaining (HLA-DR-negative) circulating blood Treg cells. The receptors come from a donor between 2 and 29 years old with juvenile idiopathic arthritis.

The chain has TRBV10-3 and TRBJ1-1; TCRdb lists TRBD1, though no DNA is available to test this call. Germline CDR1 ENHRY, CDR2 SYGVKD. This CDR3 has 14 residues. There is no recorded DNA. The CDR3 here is CAISDQGARTEAFF.

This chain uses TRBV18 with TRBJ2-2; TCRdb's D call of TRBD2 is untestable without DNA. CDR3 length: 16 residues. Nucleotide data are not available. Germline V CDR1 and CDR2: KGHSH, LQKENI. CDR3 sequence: CASSPGSGRQPGELFF.

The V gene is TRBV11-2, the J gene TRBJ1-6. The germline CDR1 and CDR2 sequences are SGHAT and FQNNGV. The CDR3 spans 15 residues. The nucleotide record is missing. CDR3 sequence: CASSLQDDRRSPLHF.

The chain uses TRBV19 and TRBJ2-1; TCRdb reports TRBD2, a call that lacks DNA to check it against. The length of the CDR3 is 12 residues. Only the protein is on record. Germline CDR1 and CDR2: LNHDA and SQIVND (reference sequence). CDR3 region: CASRSSYNEQFF.

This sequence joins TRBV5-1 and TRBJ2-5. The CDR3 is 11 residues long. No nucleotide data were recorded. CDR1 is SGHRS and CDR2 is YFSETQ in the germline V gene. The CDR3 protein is CASSAQETQYF. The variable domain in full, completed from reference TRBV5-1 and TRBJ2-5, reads KAGVTQTPRYLIKTRGQQVTLSCSPISGHRSVSWYQQTPGQGLQFLFEYFSETQRNKGNFPGRFSGRQFSNSRSEMNVSTLELGDSALYLCASSAQETQYFGPGTRLLVL.

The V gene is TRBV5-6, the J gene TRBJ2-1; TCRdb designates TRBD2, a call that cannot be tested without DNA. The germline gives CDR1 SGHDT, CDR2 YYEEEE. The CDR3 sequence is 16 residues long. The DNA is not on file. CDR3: CASSLRTSGIYNEQFF.

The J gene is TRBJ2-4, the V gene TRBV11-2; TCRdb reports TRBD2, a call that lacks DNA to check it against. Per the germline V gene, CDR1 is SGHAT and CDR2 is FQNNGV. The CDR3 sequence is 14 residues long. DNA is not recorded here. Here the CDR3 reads CASSLTVAKNIQYF.

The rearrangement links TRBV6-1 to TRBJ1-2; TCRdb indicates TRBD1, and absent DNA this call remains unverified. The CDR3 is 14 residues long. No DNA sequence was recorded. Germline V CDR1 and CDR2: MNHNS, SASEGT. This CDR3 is CASSEGQVGKGYTF.

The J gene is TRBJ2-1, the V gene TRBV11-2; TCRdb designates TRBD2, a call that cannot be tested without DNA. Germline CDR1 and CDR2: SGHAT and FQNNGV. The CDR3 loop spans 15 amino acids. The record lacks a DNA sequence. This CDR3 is CASSTLAGVANEQFF.